The clone carrying this TCR beta chain was counted only a few times. The CDR3 covers 15 residues. Germline V gives CDR1 MDHEN, CDR2 SYDVKM. Trimming cost V 6 bases and J 7 bases, with 19 bases left between them. Assay: immunoSEQ multiplex PCR; the TCRdb copy retains only in-frame clones and omits some. The sample yields 94,000 or so clones, roughly nine tenths seen once. The record originates from a study of T cell responses to AZD1222 COVID-19 vaccine. Specimen: peripheral blood, collected on day 0 of AZD1222 vaccination. The sequence came from an adult in good health. The chain combines TRBV28 with TRBJ2-1; D could derive from TRBD1 or TRBD2 (5 bases each). This chain's CDR3 is CASSPIWEWGNEQFF. The CDR3 DNA reads as TGTGCCAGCAGCCCCATTTGGGAGTGGGGGAATGAGCAGTTCTTC.